A selection of T cell receptor beta chains follows, all from one sample in a study of immune evolution from preneoplasia to lung adenocarcinoma. Repertoires were generated with immunoSEQ multiplex PCR, while TCRdb's copy carries only in-frame clones and drops some. The sample comprises approximately 7,900 clones, around 80% of which are singletons, and approximately 7% rests with the top ten. Sequenced: FFPE adjacent normal lung tissue. The receptors come from a person between 70 and 80 years old with lung adenocarcinoma. Both conserved end residues are part of each CDR3. A D gene is named only where the DNA matches it firmly. Part of the rows lack a size; the others show once, few, many or a class for expanded clones.

V gene	clone size	J gene	D gene	CDR3 protein	CDR3 DNA
TRBV30	few	TRBJ2-2	.	CAWRGHANTGELFF	TGTGCCTGGAGGGGACACGCGAACACCGGGGAGCTGTTTTTT
TRBV5-1	few	TRBJ2-3	.	CASSLEQAYTDTQYF	TGCGCCAGCAGCTTGGAGCAGGCTTACACAGATACGCAGTATTTT
TRBV11-1	.	TRBJ1-2	.	CASSGVRGGGSYGYTF	TGTGCCAGCAGCGGGGTTCGTGGGGGCGGTTCGTATGGCTACACCTTC
TRBV9	.	TRBJ2-7	.	CASSVNDDPRRGEQYF	TGTGCCAGCAGCGTGAATGATGACCCCCGGAGAGGGGAGCAGTACTTC
TRBV6-1	.	TRBJ1-1	.	CASSDAGHLNTEAFF	TGTGCCAGCAGTGATGCAGGACATTTGAACACTGAAGCTTTCTTT
TRBV7-8	.	TRBJ2-3	.	CASSPSTRADTQYF	TGTGCCAGCAGCCCATCGACTCGAGCGGATACGCAGTATTTT
TRBV29-1	.	TRBJ1-2	.	CSMERRDGYTF	TGCAGCATGGAACGGAGAGATGGCTACACCTTC
TRBV7-9	.	TRBJ2-3	.	CASSLTSHTDTQYF	TGTGCCAGCAGCTTAACGTCCCACACAGATACGCAGTATTTT
TRBV27	.	TRBJ1-2	.	CASSDGQGHYGYTF	TGTGCCAGCAGTGACGGCCAGGGGCACTATGGCTACACCTTC
TRBV7-7	few	TRBJ2-5	.	CASSLVVAETQYF	TGTGCCAGCAGCTTAGTGGTAGCGGAGACCCAGTACTTC
TRBV4-2	once	TRBJ1-1	TRBD1	CASSQVSRGLMNTEAFF	TGTGCCAGCAGCCAAGTGAGCAGGGGGTTAATGAACACTGAAGCTTTCTTT
TRBV27	.	TRBJ1-2	.	CASKWGADYGYTF	TGTGCCAGCAAATGGGGAGCAGACTATGGCTACACCTTC
TRBV4-2	.	TRBJ2-2	.	CASSQSAVLTGELFF	TGTGCCAGCAGCCAAAGTGCGGTGTTAACCGGGGAGCTGTTTTTT